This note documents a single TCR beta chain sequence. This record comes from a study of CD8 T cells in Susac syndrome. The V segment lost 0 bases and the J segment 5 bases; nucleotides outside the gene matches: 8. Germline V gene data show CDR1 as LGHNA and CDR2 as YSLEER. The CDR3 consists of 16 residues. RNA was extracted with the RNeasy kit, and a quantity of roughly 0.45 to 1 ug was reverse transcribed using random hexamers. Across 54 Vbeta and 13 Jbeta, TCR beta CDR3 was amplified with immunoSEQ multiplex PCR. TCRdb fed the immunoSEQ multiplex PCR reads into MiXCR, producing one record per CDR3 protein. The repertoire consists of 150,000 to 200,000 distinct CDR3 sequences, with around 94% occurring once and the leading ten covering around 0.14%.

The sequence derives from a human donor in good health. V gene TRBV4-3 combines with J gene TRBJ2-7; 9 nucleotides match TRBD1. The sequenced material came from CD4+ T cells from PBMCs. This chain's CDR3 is CASSQESPGQGNEQYF. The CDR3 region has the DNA TGCGCCAGCAGCCAAGAGAGTCCGGGACAGGGTAACGAGCAGTACTTC.